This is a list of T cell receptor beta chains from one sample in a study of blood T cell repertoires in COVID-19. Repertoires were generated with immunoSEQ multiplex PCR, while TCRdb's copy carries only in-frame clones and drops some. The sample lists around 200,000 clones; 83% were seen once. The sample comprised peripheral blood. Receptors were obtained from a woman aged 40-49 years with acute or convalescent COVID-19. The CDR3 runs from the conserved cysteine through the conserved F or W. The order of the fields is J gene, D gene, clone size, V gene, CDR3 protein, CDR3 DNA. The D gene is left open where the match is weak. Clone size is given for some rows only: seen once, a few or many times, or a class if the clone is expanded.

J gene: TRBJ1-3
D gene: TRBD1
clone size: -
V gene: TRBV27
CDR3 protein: CASSRQGAWDTIYF
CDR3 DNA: TGTGCCAGCAGTAGACAGGGGGCCTGGGACACCATATATTTT

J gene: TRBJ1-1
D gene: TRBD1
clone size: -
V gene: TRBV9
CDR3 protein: CASSPGQLGPEAFF
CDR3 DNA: TGTGCCAGCAGCCCGGGACAGCTAGGGCCTGAAGCTTTCTTT

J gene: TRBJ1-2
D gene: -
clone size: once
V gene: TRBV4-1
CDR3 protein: CASSRPTGLDSLSSYTF
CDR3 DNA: TGCGCCAGCAGCCGGCCCACCGGCCTCGACAGCTTAAGTAGCTACACCTTC

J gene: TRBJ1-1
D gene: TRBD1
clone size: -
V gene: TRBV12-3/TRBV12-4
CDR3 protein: CASSFKQGAEAFF
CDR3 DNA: TGTGCCAGCAGTTTTAAACAGGGGGCTGAAGCTTTCTTT

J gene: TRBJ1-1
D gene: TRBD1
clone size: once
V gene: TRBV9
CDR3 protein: CASSVAGTENTEAFF
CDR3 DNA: TGTGCCAGCAGCGTAGCGGGGACAGAAAACACTGAAGCTTTCTTT

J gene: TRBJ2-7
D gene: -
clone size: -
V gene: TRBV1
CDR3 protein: CTSLRRGGSYEQYF
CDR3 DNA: TGCACCAGCTTAAGGCGGGGGGGCTCCTACGAGCAGTACTTC

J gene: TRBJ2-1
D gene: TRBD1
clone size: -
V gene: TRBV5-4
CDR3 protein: CASSPTGDSYNEQFF
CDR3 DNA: TGTGCCAGCAGCCCTACAGGGGACTCCTACAATGAGCAGTTCTTC

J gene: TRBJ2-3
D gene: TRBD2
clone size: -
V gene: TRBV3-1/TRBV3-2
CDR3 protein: CASSRRTSGSTDTQYF
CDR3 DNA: TGTGCCAGCAGCCGACGGACTAGTGGGAGCACAGATACGCAGTATTTT

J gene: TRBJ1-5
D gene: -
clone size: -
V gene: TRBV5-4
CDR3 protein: CASSLGGQTYQPQHF
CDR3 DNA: TGTGCCAGCAGCTTGGGGGGGCAGACCTATCAGCCCCAGCATTTT

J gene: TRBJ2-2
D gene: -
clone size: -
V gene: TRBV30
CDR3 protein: CAWSGAGSGELFF
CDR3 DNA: TGTGCCTGGAGTGGGGCGGGGAGCGGGGAGCTGTTTTTT

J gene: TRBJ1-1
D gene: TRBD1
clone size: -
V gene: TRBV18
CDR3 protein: CASSPPGTVQTTGLAFF
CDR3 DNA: TGTGCCAGCTCACCACCGGGGACAGTACAGACGACGGGCCTAGCTTTCTTT

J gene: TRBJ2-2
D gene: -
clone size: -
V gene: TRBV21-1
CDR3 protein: CASSNNGFTGELFF
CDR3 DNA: TGTGCCAGCAGCAACAACGGTTTTACCGGGGAGCTGTTTTTT

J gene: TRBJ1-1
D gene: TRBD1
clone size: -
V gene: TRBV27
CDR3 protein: CASSYRTGGGENTEAFF
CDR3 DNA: TGTGCCAGCAGTTACCGGACAGGGGGCGGCGAGAACACTGAAGCTTTCTTT

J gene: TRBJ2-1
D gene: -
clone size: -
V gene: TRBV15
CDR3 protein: CATSRGGEYHNEQFF
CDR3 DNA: TGTGCCACCAGCAGAGGTGGGGAGTATCACAATGAGCAGTTCTTC

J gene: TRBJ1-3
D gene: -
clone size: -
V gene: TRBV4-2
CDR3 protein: CASSPNKQQGHTIYF
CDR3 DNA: TGTGCCAGCAGCCCGAACAAACAACAGGGACACACCATATATTTT